A single sample is the source of the 26 T cell receptor beta chains below, sequenced in a study of shared clonotypes between healthy human individuals. CD8 cells regarded as naive lacked CD45RO, were positively chosen for CCR7, and omitted terminally differentiated effector memory CD45RA+ cells. The method was immunoSEQ multiplex PCR; TCRdb's version includes in-frame clones alone and lacks a portion of them. This table has about 2 million clones, roughly 95% appearing once. Sequencing was carried out using naive CD8+ T cells sorted from blood. The receptor source for this set is a man aged 18 to 30 in good health.

The chain links TRBV27 to TRBJ2-7; TRBD1 aligns across 8 bases. The V segment lost 6 bases and the J segment 6 bases; nucleotides outside the gene matches: 10. This CDR3 contains 14 residues. Germline loops: CDR1 MNHEY, CDR2 SMNVEV (reference sequence). DNA for the CDR3: TGTGCCAGCAGCTTACGGACAGGGAGCGTCGAGCAGTACTTC. This encodes CASSLRTGSVEQYF.

This chain joins TRBV14 and TRBJ1-5, with D uncertain. Trimming cost V 4 bases and J 4 bases, with 11 bases left between them. This CDR3 has 14 amino acids. Per the germline V gene, CDR1 is SGHDN and CDR2 is FVKESK. This CDR3 reads CASSRGPANQPQHF. CDR3 bases: TGTGCCAGCAGCCGAGGACCGGCTAATCAGCCCCAGCATTTT.

The J gene is TRBJ1-1, the V gene TRBV7-9; no definite D call. Germline V gene lookup returns CDR1 SEHNR and CDR2 FQNEAQ (reference sequence). The CDR3 length is 13 residues. Deletions cut 0 bases from V and 4 bases from J, with 6 bases between. CDR3 sequence: CASSLAGATEAFF. CDR3 DNA: TGTGCCAGCAGCTTAGCGGGCGCCACTGAAGCTTTCTTT.

The chain combines TRBV11-2 with TRBJ1-4; D might be TRBD1 (6 bases). Trimming took 5 bases from V and 3 from J, leaving 13 bases between them. The CDR3 extends over 15 amino acids. Germline V gene sequence: CDR1 SGHAT, CDR2 FQNNGV. CDR3 sequence reads: CASSVTQGANEKLFF. The CDR3 bases are TGTGCCAGCAGCGTTACACAGGGTGCTAATGAAAAACTGTTTTTT.

Turning to this clone: Additional DNA sequences in this sample encode the identical CDR3. Here the CDR3 reads CASSQVGGDEQYF. The DNA of the CDR3 is TGCGCCAGCAGCCAAGTCGGCGGAGACGAGCAGTACTTC. V is TRBV4-1 and J is TRBJ2-7; D is unclear. This CDR3 is built from 13 residues. V lost 1 base to trimming and J lost 5 bases, with 9 bases between them. The germline V gene has CDR1 MGHRA and CDR2 YSYEKL.

The gene calls are TRBV12-2 and TRBJ2-7. TRBV12-2 is a pseudogene segment. The CDR3 is made up of 20 amino acids. CDR3 sequence (DNA): TGTGCAAGTCGCCCCCGGGTTGACAGAGAACTAGGAGGCCGCTCCTACGAGCAGTACTTC. Its translation is CASRPRVDRELGGRSYEQYF.

This clone appeared a single time. The gene calls are TRBV27 and TRBJ2-2; D might be TRBD1 (6 bases). With 8 bases removed from V and 5 bases from J, the gap between germline ends came to 15 bases. This CDR3 has 14 residues. Per the germline V gene, CDR1 is MNHEY and CDR2 is SMNVEV (reference sequence). CDR3 DNA: TGTGCCAGCCGCGAAGGGGGACGGACCGGGGAGCTGTTTTTT. The encoded protein is CASREGGRTGELFF.

This clone was recorded once. This chain joins TRBV15 and TRBJ2-3; D perhaps matches TRBD1 (5 bases). Trimming cost V 1 base and J 1 base, with 15 bases left between them. Germline values: CDR1 LNHNV, CDR2 YYDKDF (reference sequence). This CDR3 has 17 amino acids. As DNA, the CDR3 is TGTGCCACCAGCAGAGGGACACCACTCTTTGGCACAGATACGCAGTATTTT. Protein sequence: CATSRGTPLFGTDTQYF.

The chain has TRBV11-2 and TRBJ2-3; TRBD2 agrees at 13 bases. CDR3 length: 17 amino acids. Trimming took 6 bases from V and 4 from J; bases not matched to a gene: 10. CDR1 is SGHAT and CDR2 is FQNNGV in the germline V gene. The CDR3 region is CASRGTTSGRLADTQYF. In nucleotides, the CDR3 is TGTGCCAGCAGGGGCACGACTAGCGGGAGGTTGGCAGATACGCAGTATTTT. Full variable domain (remainder filled in from reference TRBV11-2 and TRBJ2-3): EAGVAQSPRYKIIEKRQSVAFWCNPISGHATLYWYQQILGQGPKLLIQFQNNGVVDDSQLPKDRFSAERLKGVDSTLKIQPAKLEDSAVYLCASRGTTSGRLADTQYFGPGTRLTVL.

V gene TRBV5-4 combines with J gene TRBJ1-2; tentatively, D is TRBD1 (5 bases). The germline V gene has CDR1 SGHNT and CDR2 YYREEE (reference sequence). Trimming pared 7 bases from V and 4 bases from J, leaving 14 bases between. The CDR3 totals 13 residues. CDR3 loop: CASEGPPSYGYTF. The CDR3 DNA reads TGTGCCAGCGAGGGGCCGCCCTCCTATGGCTACACCTTC.

This chain joins TRBV6-5 and TRBJ1-4; D remains unclear. The CDR3 contains 12 residues. The V end lost 5 bases, the J end lost 6 bases, and 7 bases lay between the germline ends. CDR1 and CDR2 (germline): MNHEY, SVGAGI. In DNA, the CDR3 is TGTGCCAGCAGTCACGGGGATGAAAAACTGTTTTTT. Translation: CASSHGDEKLFF.

This chain uses TRBV7-9 with TRBJ2-5; 8 bases fit TRBD2. V dropped 5 bases and J dropped 5; count of bases not matched to a gene: 16. This CDR3 is 17 amino acids long. Germline CDR1 SEHNR, CDR2 FQNEAQ (reference sequence). The CDR3 DNA follows: TGTGCCAGCAGCCCCTCTCCCGCCGGGAGGGGTGCGGAGACCCAGTACTTC. Its protein is CASSPSPAGRGAETQYF.

V is TRBV7-9 and J is TRBJ2-7; TRBD1 aligns across 7 bases. Per germline, CDR1 SEHNR and CDR2 FQNEAQ (reference sequence). CDR3 length: 13 amino acids. After removal of 7 bases from V and 5 bases from J, the junction contained 8 bases not matched to a gene. CDR3 protein: CASTVQGFDEQYF. The CDR3 DNA is TGTGCCAGCACCGTACAGGGGTTCGACGAGCAGTACTTC.

This clone was observed once. The chain has TRBV6-1 and TRBJ1-1; weak D call: TRBD1 (5 bases). The CDR3 runs to 14 residues. Trimming cost V 3 bases and J 3 bases, with 11 bases left between them. The germline gives CDR1 MNHNS, CDR2 SASEGT. CDR3 sequence: CASSDPRGHTEAFF. CDR3 coding DNA: TGTGCCAGCAGTGACCCCCGGGGCCACACTGAAGCTTTCTTT.

This clone was observed once. The V gene is TRBV7-9, the J gene TRBJ2-7; D is undetermined. The CDR3 runs 14 residues. Germline V CDR1 and CDR2: SEHNR, FQNEAQ (reference sequence). Trimming took 1 base from V and 3 from J, leaving 10 bases between them. DNA of the CDR3: TGTGCCAGCAGCTTAGTAGGGCGTAACTACGAGCAGTACTTC. It codes for CASSLVGRNYEQYF.

V and J are TRBV30 and TRBJ2-2; D is undetermined. CDR3 length: 12 amino acids. Between the trimmed V and J ends, which lost 2 bases and 4 bases, there was a span of 5 bases. Germline V CDR1 and CDR2: GTSNPN, SVGIG (reference sequence). The CDR3 nucleotides are TGTGCCTGGAGTTCCATCACCGGGGAGCTGTTTTTT. Translating gives CAWSSITGELFF. The full variable domain, in which reference TRBV30 and TRBJ2-2 provide the parts outside the CDR3, is SQTIHQWPATLVQPVGSPLSLECTVEGTSNPNLYWYRQAAGRGLQLLFYSVGIGQISSEVPQNLSASRPQDRQFILSSKKLLLSDSGFYLCAWSSITGELFFGEGSRLTVL.

The gene calls are TRBV7-6 and TRBJ2-1; D uncertain. Germline V gene sequence: CDR1 SGHVS, CDR2 FNYEAQ. With 1 base removed from V and 10 bases from J, the gap between germline ends came to 8 bases. The CDR3 sequence is 12 residues long. The CDR3 DNA reads TGTGCCAGCAGCTTAGTGCCGGTCGAGCAGTTCTTC. Its translation: CASSLVPVEQFF.

This chain joins TRBV5-1 and TRBJ2-2; the match to TRBD1 covers 7 bases. Germline trimming cut 4 bases from V and 3 bases from J; bases unmatched to any gene: 12. The germline gives CDR1 SGHRS, CDR2 YFSETQ. CDR3 size: 17 residues. This CDR3 reads CASSHKSTGRDTGELFF. In nucleotides, the CDR3 is TGCGCCAGCAGCCACAAATCGACAGGGAGAGACACCGGGGAGCTGTTTTTT.

The chain couples TRBV27 to TRBJ2-2; 12 bases are shared with TRBD2. The CDR3 contains 16 residues. Unmatched junction bases numbered 6, after V lost 4 bases and J lost 6 bases. In germline, CDR1 is MNHEY, CDR2 SMNVEV (reference sequence). The CDR3 sequence: CASSSKLAGGPGELFF. CDR3 bases: TGTGCCAGCAGTTCCAAACTAGCGGGAGGTCCCGGGGAGCTGTTTTTT.

On this clone: The junction and the germline gene differ at one end; a read error may be behind it. This chain uses TRBV7-7 with TRBJ2-5; D gene ambiguous. Germline V gene data show CDR1 as SSHAT and CDR2 as FNYEAQ (reference sequence). The CDR3 is made up of 14 amino acids. CDR3 amino acids: CASSLEVSQETQYF. The DNA for the CDR3 is TGTGCTAGCAGCTTAGAAGTCAGTCAAGAGACCCAGTACTTC. Supplemented by reference TRBV7-7 and TRBJ2-5, the full variable domain reads GAGVSQSPRYKVTKRGQDVTLRCDPISSHATLYWYQQALGQGPEFLTYFNYEAQPDKSGLPSDRFSAERPEGSISTLTIQRTEQRDSAMYRCASSLEVSQETQYFGPGTRLLVL.

J is TRBJ2-5 and V is TRBV28; 11 bases match TRBD2. The germline CDR1 and CDR2 sequences are MDHEN and SYDVKM. Unmatched junction bases numbered 5, after V lost 3 bases and J lost 2 bases. The CDR3 length is 16 residues. In DNA form, the CDR3 reads TGTGCCAGCAGTTTCTCTATAGCGGGGGGGCAAGAGACCCAGTACTTC. Translating gives CASSFSIAGGQETQYF.

This clone appeared a single time. The chain links TRBV5-6 to TRBJ2-7; 8 nucleotides agree with TRBD1. The CDR3 loop spans 14 amino acids. The J segment lost 5 bases and the V segment lost 0 bases, leaving 4 bases of the junction unmatched. The germline V gene has CDR1 SGHDT and CDR2 YYEEEE. The DNA for the CDR3 is TGTGCCAGCAGCTTGGGGACAGGGCTGCACGAGCAGTACTTC. Protein: CASSLGTGLHEQYF.

The chain joins TRBV27 to TRBJ2-1; 9 nucleotides align to TRBD2. Germline CDR1 and CDR2: MNHEY and SMNVEV (reference sequence). This CDR3 contains 16 residues. The V and J ends lost 2 bases and 9 bases, in that order; junction bases with no gene match: 11. CDR3 sequence (DNA): TGTGCCAGCAGTTTACTAGCGGGGACATCCATGGGTGAGCAGTTCTTC. Translation: CASSLLAGTSMGEQFF.

This chain joins TRBV7-8 and TRBJ1-1, with 7 nucleotides matching TRBD1. Trimming cost V 5 bases and J 5 bases; bases outside gene matches: 8. The CDR3 runs 14 residues. Germline CDR1 and CDR2: SGHVS and FQNEAQ. Here the CDR3 reads CASSPGTAGTEAFF. The CDR3 nucleotides read TGTGCCAGCAGCCCTGGGACAGCGGGGACTGAAGCTTTCTTT.

The chain carries TRBV4-2 and TRBJ2-3, with 7 positions matching TRBD2. CDR3 length: 15 amino acids. The trim removed 0 bases at V and 5 bases at J, leaving 5 bases unmatched. Germline-derived CDR1 and CDR2 are LGHNA and YNFKEQ. The CDR3 reads CASSQEEGLIDTQYF. The CDR3 nucleotides are TGTGCCAGCAGCCAAGAAGAGGGACTAATAGATACGCAGTATTTT.

J is TRBJ2-7 and V is TRBV5-1, with 10 bases aligning to TRBD2. Unmatched junction bases numbered 4, after V lost 6 bases and J lost 7 bases. The CDR3 is made up of 12 amino acids. Germline values: CDR1 SGHRS, CDR2 YFSETQ. The CDR3 is CASKVAGGEQYF. CDR3 DNA: TGCGCCAGCAAGGTAGCGGGGGGTGAGCAGTACTTC.